This is a list of T cell receptor beta chains from one sample in a study of blood T cell repertoires in COVID-19. TCRdb's table, derived via immunoSEQ multiplex PCR, lists solely in-frame clones and lacks some. The sample has fewer than 300,000 clones, 85% to 90% seen once. Sequencing was performed on peripheral blood. Receptors originate from a man aged 25-40 years with acute or convalescent COVID-19. Each CDR3 is given with its conserved first and last residue. D genes are given only for firm matches. Not every row has a clone size; where given, it reads once, few, many or a size class.

j_call d_call clone_size v_call cdr3_nt cdr3_aa
TRBJ1-2 - - TRBV7-9 TGTGCCAGCAGCTTATCGAGGTCGGGATATGGCTACACCTTC CASSLSRSGYGYTF
TRBJ2-1 TRBD2 - TRBV5-1 TGCGCCAGCAGCTGGGTCCCGGGACTAGCGGGAGTGTCACCTGAGCAGTTCTTC CASSWVPGLAGVSPEQFF
TRBJ1-1 - - TRBV28 TGTGCCAGCAGGCCTGGGGCCACTGAAGCTTTCTTT CASRPGATEAFF
TRBJ1-4 - - TRBV2 TGTGCCAGCAGTGAACGGGGGATGAGCGGTGAAAAACTGTTTTTT CASSERGMSGEKLFF
TRBJ1-1 - - TRBV19 TGTGCCAGTAGTACATCAGGGAACACTGAAGCTTTCTTT CASSTSGNTEAFF
TRBJ2-7 - few TRBV28 TGTGCCAGCAGTTCCCCGGCGGCCTCCCGCGCATCCGAGCAGTACTTC CASSSPAASRASEQYF
TRBJ2-5 - - TRBV5-6 TGTGCCAGCAGCTTACGGGAGACCCAGTACTTC CASSLRETQYF
TRBJ2-7 - - TRBV24-1 TGTGCCACCAGTGATGGGTGGCAGGGGAAGTACGAGCAGTACTTC CATSDGWQGKYEQYF
TRBJ1-2 - once TRBV6-5 TGTGCCAGCAGCCCCTCATTGGACCCGGGATATGGCTACACCTTC CASSPSLDPGYGYTF
TRBJ1-5 - - TRBV6-1 TGTGCCAGCAGTGAAGTTATGGGGGCATTGATGAGGTTTCAGCCCCAGCATTTT CASSEVMGALMRFQPQHF
TRBJ2-7 TRBD1 - TRBV28 TGTGCCAGCAGTTTACAAGACAGGGTTCGGAACGAGCAGTACTTC CASSLQDRVRNEQYF
TRBJ2-1 TRBD2 - TRBV7-8 TGTGCCAGCAGCCCTTCTAGCGGAGTTTTTCTTTACAATGAGCAGTTCTTC CASSPSSGVFLYNEQFF
TRBJ2-5 TRBD2 - TRBV5-4 TGTGCCAGCAGCTTGGAAGCGGGAGGGGCAGAGACCCAGTACTTC CASSLEAGGAETQYF
TRBJ1-2 TRBD1 - TRBV7-9 TGTGCCAGCAGCCACACGGACAGGGCGAACTATGGCTACACCTTC CASSHTDRANYGYTF
TRBJ2-5 - - TRBV12-3/TRBV12-4 TGTGCCAGCAGTTTGTTGGACAGAGGGACCCAGTACTTC CASSLLDRGTQYF
TRBJ2-1 - - TRBV5-4 TGTGCCAGCAGCTTGGGAACAGTGTCCTACAATGAGCAGTTCTTC CASSLGTVSYNEQFF
TRBJ1-5 - once TRBV4-1 TGCGCCAGCAGCCAAGGCCCCTTTGGAGCAGAGCCCCAGCATTTT CASSQGPFGAEPQHF
TRBJ2-5 TRBD1 - TRBV24-1 TGTGCCACCAGTGACCGCGACAGGGGTGGGACCCAGTACTTC CATSDRDRGGTQYF
TRBJ1-2 TRBD1 - TRBV6-1 TGTGCCAGCAGTGAGTGGACAGGGCCTAACTATGGCTACACCTTC CASSEWTGPNYGYTF
TRBJ1-2 TRBD1 many TRBV7-9 TGTGCCAGCAGCTTAGGACAGGGCTATGGCTACACCTTC CASSLGQGYGYTF
TRBJ2-3 TRBD2 many TRBV3-1/TRBV3-2 TGTGCCAGCAGCCAAGGGGGGGGAAGCACAGATACGCAGTATTTT CASSQGGGSTDTQYF
TRBJ2-2 - - TRBV28 TGTGCCAGCAGTTTATGGTTGGCAGGGCGCGCCGGGGAGCTGTTTTTT CASSLWLAGRAGELFF
TRBJ2-7 TRBD1 - TRBV3-1/TRBV3-2 TGTGCCAGCAGCCTCCCCGGGACAGGGAGAAGCGAGCAGTACTTC CASSLPGTGRSEQYF
TRBJ1-4 - - TRBV30 TGTGCCTGGAGTGTAGGGAGGGCTGGGGAAAAACTGTTTTTT CAWSVGRAGEKLFF
TRBJ2-7 - - TRBV10-3 TGTGCCGCCGAGGAGGGTAAACAGGCAGGGCAGTACTTC CAAEEGKQAGQYF
TRBJ2-2 TRBD2 - TRBV18 TGTGCCAGCTCACTCTGGCCCCCATCTAGCGGGCCTTCGAACACCGGGGAGCTGTTTTTT CASSLWPPSSGPSNTGELFF
TRBJ1-3 - - TRBV30 TGTGCCTGGAGCAGAAACACCATATATTTT CAWSRNTIYF
TRBJ2-3 - - TRBV5-4 TGTGCCAGCAGCGAGGGAGCGGAACCAGATACGCAGTATTTT CASSEGAEPDTQYF
TRBJ2-1 - - TRBV2 TGTGCCAGTACTAGCTTCTACAATGAGCAGTTCTTC CASTSFYNEQFF
TRBJ1-4 - - TRBV4-2 TGTGCCAGCAGCCAATCTACTGGTAATGAAAAACTGTTTTTT CASSQSTGNEKLFF
TRBJ1-1 - - TRBV6-6 TGTGCCAGCAGGATGGGACACCGGAGCACTGAAGCTTTCTTT CASRMGHRSTEAFF
TRBJ1-2 TRBD1 - TRBV10-3 TGTGCCATCAGGGGGACAGGAATTCCCTATGGCTACACCTTC CAIRGTGIPYGYTF